This entry describes one T cell receptor beta chain. Its antigen is unknown. The record originates from a study of cytomegalovirus exposure and HLA in healthy donors. Study background: Later, an analysis reported that the 130 or so validation repertoires had used the same platform as the 550 to 750 first-cohort repertoires. Study results and caveats: It was found in a later analysis that first-cohort TCR clusters tended to co-occur in the 100 to 150 validation repertoires.

Here immunoSEQ multiplex PCR was the method, and the copy in TCRdb shows in-frame clones only, minus some. This table has some 170,000 clones, around nine tenths appearing once. Germline CDR1 is MNHEY and CDR2 is SMNVEV (reference sequence). Trimming removed 3 bases from V and 4 bases from J, with 15 bases in between. The CDR3 has 15 amino acids. J is TRBJ1-1 and V is TRBV27; D is unresolved. The TCR sequence derives from a young man in good health and CMV-seropositive. The source material was PBMCs. The CDR3 sequence: CASSLSISGSTEAFF. The CDR3, as DNA: TGTGCCAGCAGTTTGTCCATTTCGGGTAGCACTGAAGCTTTCTTT.